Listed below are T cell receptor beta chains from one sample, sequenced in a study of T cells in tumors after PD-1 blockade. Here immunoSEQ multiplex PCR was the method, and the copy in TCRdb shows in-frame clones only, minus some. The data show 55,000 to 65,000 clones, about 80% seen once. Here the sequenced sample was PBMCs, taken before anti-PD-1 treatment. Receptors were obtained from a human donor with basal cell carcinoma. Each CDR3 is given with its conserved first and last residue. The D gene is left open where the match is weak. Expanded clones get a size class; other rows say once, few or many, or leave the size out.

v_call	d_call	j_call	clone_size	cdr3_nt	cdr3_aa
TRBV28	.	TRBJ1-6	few	TGTGCCAGCAGCACCCTTGGTTCACCCCTCCACTTT	CASSTLGSPLHF
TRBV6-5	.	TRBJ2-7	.	TGTGCCAGCAGTATGGGGGACCCTAGCTCCTACGAGCAGTACTTC	CASSMGDPSSYEQYF
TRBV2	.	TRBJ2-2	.	TGTGCCAGCAGGGCGGGGGCCACAGGGGCCGGGGAGCTGTTTTTT	CASRAGATGAGELFF
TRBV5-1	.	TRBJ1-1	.	TGCGCCAGCAGCTTGCGGGCGGGGGCGGTGAACACTGAAGCTTTCTTT	CASSLRAGAVNTEAFF
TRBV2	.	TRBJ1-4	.	TGTGCCAGCAGCACCGGGGGAGGGTTGAATGAAAAACTGTTTTTT	CASSTGGGLNEKLFF
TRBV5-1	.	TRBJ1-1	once	TGCGCCAGCACCCAAGGGGGACACTTGAACACTGAAGCTTTCTTT	CASTQGGHLNTEAFF
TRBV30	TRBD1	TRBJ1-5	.	TGTGCCTGGAGTCCGGGACAGGGGAATCAGCCCCAGCATTTT	CAWSPGQGNQPQHF
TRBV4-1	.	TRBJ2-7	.	TGCGCCAGCAGCCAGTCTACCGGGACAAGTACCTACGAGCAGTACTTC	CASSQSTGTSTYEQYF
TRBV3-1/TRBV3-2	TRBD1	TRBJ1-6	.	TGTGCCAGCAGACGTCTTACCCCGGGACAGGGGGCGATAGGCGGTAATTCACCCCTCCACTTT	CASRRLTPGQGAIGGNSPLHF
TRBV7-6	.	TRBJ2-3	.	TGTGCCAGCAGCCAAGACGGGGGCATGCAGTATTTT	CASSQDGGMQYF
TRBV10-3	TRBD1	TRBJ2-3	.	TGTGCCATCAGTCAGGGACAGGGCACAGATACGCAGTATTTT	CAISQGQGTDTQYF
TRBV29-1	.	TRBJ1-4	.	TGCAGCGTAGGACAGAACTTAAATGAAAAACTGTTTTTT	CSVGQNLNEKLFF
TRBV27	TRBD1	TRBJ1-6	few	TGTGCCAGCAGTTTTGGACGACAGGGCAATAATTCACCCCTCCACTTT	CASSFGRQGNNSPLHF
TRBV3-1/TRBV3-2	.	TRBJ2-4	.	TGTGCCAGCAGCCGAGGGGTTCTAGCCAAAAACATTCAGTACTTC	CASSRGVLAKNIQYF
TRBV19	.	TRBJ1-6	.	TGTGCCAGTAGAGCACGGGAAACAACCTATAATTCACCCCTCCACTTT	CASRARETTYNSPLHF
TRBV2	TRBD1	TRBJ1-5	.	TGTGCCAGCAGTGAAGCGAGAGGGACAGGTTCTTTAGGCAATCAGCCCCAGCATTTT	CASSEARGTGSLGNQPQHF
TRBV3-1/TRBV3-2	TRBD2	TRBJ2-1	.	TGTGCCAGCAGCAAGTATAGCGGGGGGAATAGGAATGAGCAGTTCTTC	CASSKYSGGNRNEQFF
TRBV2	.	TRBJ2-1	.	TGTGCCAGCCAGGGGGGGGCAGTCTCCTACAATGAGCAGTTCTTC	CASQGGAVSYNEQFF
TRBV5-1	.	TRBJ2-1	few	TGCGCCAGCAGCCTAACAGGGTACAATGAGCAGTTCTTC	CASSLTGYNEQFF
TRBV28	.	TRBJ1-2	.	TGTGCCAGCAGTCCCACTTGGGCGGGGATCCGTGAGGGCACCTTC	CASSPTWAGIREGTF
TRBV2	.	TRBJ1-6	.	TGTGCCAGCAGTGAAGCTGTCGGGCCGGCACCCCTCCACTTT	CASSEAVGPAPLHF
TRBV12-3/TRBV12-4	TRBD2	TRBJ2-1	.	TGTGCCCTCAGCCAGCGGGGGATGAATGAGCAGTTCTTC	CALSQRGMNEQFF
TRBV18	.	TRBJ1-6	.	TGTGCCAGCTCGCGCGAGAGGTTAGGCTCACCCCTCCACTTT	CASSRERLGSPLHF